The 20 T cell receptor beta chains presented below share a single source sample, sequenced in a study of CD8 T cells in ankylosing spondylitis. TCRdb redid the calling of the 5' RACE reads with MiXCR, one entry per CDR3 protein. The table lists about 140,000 distinct CDR3 sequences, more than 5.5% of them singletons, with 12% in the top ten. The sample was blood, either unsorted or a sorted T cell fraction (not recorded which). These receptors were taken from a female donor with ankylosing spondylitis or in good health (not recorded which).

This clonotype came up many times. The V gene is TRBV2, the J gene TRBJ1-4, with TRBD1 identical over 9 bases. V trimming: 7 bases; J trimming: 5 bases; junction bases outside the gene matches: 8. From germline, CDR1 is SNHLY and CDR2 FYNNEI. The CDR3 sequence is 15 residues long. The CDR3: CASTSQGAKNEKLFF. The CDR3 DNA reads TGTGCCAGCACCTCACAGGGGGCCAAAAATGAAAAACTGTTTTTT.

The sample holds many counts of this clonotype. The chain combines TRBV13 with TRBJ1-5, with TRBD1 as a possible D gene (5 bases). The V gene lost 4 bases and the J gene lost 5 bases, with 12 bases spanning the gap. The germline V gene has CDR1 PRHDT and CDR2 FYEKMQ (reference sequence). This CDR3 spans 14 amino acids. CDR3 loop: CASSYGHRDQPQHF. The CDR3 DNA reads TGTGCCAGCAGCTATGGACACCGCGATCAGCCCCAGCATTTT.

The chain has TRBV7-6 and TRBJ2-2, with a possible D match to TRBD1 (6 bases). In germline, CDR1 is SGHVS, CDR2 FNYEAQ. The ends were cut back, 3 bases at V and 1 base at J, with 12 bases in the middle. The CDR3 runs to 16 residues. CDR3 loop: CASSFRQALNTGELFF. The CDR3 nucleotides read TGTGCCAGCAGCTTCCGACAGGCTCTGAACACCGGGGAGCTGTTTTTT.

This clonotype was picked up many times. The gene calls are TRBV2 and TRBJ1-4; tentative D call: TRBD1 (5 bases). Trimming removed 8 bases from V and 15 bases from J, with 19 bases in between. This CDR3 comprises 12 residues. Germline assignment: CDR1 SNHLY and CDR2 FYNNEI. The CDR3 loop is CASGGDGGILFF. The CDR3 coding sequence is TGTGCCAGCGGAGGGGATGGAGGGATATTGTTTTTT.

This clonotype occurred many times. The chain is built from TRBV6-5 and TRBJ2-1; D not resolved. The CDR3 has 14 residues. Between the trimmed V and J ends, which lost 0 bases and 7 bases, there was a span of 10 bases. Germline CDR1 reads MNHEY; CDR2 reads SVGAGI. In DNA form, the CDR3 reads TGTGCCAGCAGTTACTCGATTCTGGGGAATGAGCAGTTCTTC. Protein: CASSYSILGNEQFF.

This clonotype has a count of ten or more. The V and J genes are TRBV20-1 and TRBJ2-1, with TRBD2 identical over 7 bases. The CDR3 loop spans 12 amino acids. The germline CDR1 and CDR2 sequences are DFQATT and SNEGSKA (reference sequence). Trimming removed 3 bases from V and 8 bases from J; junction bases left unmatched: 4. The CDR3 here is CSASRLADEQFF. CDR3 sequence (DNA): TGCAGTGCTAGCCGCCTAGCGGATGAGCAGTTCTTC.

Ten or more counts support this clonotype. This rearrangement joins TRBV20-1 to TRBJ1-2, with D possibly being TRBD1 (5 bases). Germline CDR1 is DFQATT and CDR2 is SNEGSKA (reference sequence). The CDR3 loop spans 17 amino acids. The V gene lost 2 bases and the J gene lost 0 bases, with 19 bases spanning the gap. As DNA, the CDR3 is TGCAGTGCTAGACACGTCCTGGGCAGGGAAACTAACTATGGCTACACCTTC. This encodes CSARHVLGRETNYGYTF.

The J gene is TRBJ1-1, the V gene TRBV2; D not certain. The CDR3 totals 15 residues. CDR1 is SNHLY and CDR2 is FYNNEI in the germline V gene. V lost 4 bases and J 0 bases, leaving 12 bases between the germline ends. The DNA of the CDR3 is TGTGCCAGCAGTGTTGTCATGACCATGAACACTGAAGCTTTCTTT. It encodes CASSVVMTMNTEAFF.

This clonotype was counted at least ten times. The chain has TRBV7-8 and TRBJ1-1; D remains unclear. The V gene's germline CDR1 is SGHVS and CDR2 FQNEAQ. The CDR3 has 13 amino acids. The V end was cut by 6 bases, the J end by 2 bases, with 10 bases between. This chain's CDR3 is CASSQILNTEAFF. The CDR3 DNA reads as TGTGCCAGCAGTCAGATTCTTAACACTGAAGCTTTCTTT.

This clonotype was seen at least ten times. J is TRBJ1-4 and V is TRBV12-3 or TRBV12-4; TRBD1 might be the D (6 bases). V lost 10 bases and J lost 7, with 19 bases in between. The CDR3 runs to 14 residues. The CDR3 loop reads CATSQGGASEKLFF. CDR3 bases: TGTGCCACATCGCAAGGGGGGGCGAGTGAAAAACTGTTTTTT.

Many counts were recorded for this clonotype. CDR3: CAWRGPPSYNSPLHF. The CDR3 bases are TGTGCCTGGAGGGGCCCTCCCTCCTATAATTCACCCCTCCACTTT. The V call is TRBV30, the J call TRBJ1-6; D is unclear. The CDR3 is made up of 15 amino acids. V gave up 3 bases and J gave up 0 bases, with 9 bases separating them. Germline-derived CDR1 and CDR2 are GTSNPN and SVGIG (reference sequence).

Ten or more counts support this clonotype. The chain uses TRBV20-1 and TRBJ1-1; D is undetermined. Germline CDR1 is DFQATT and CDR2 is SNEGSKA (reference sequence). V was shortened by 3 bases and J by 2 bases, with 10 bases between the two germline ends. The CDR3 is 13 amino acids. This chain's CDR3 is CSARVNRNTEAFF. The DNA of the CDR3 is TGCAGTGCTAGGGTTAACAGAAACACTGAAGCTTTCTTT.

This clonotype came up a few times. The gene calls are TRBV6-5 and TRBJ1-1; tentatively, D is TRBD1 (5 bases). Per germline, CDR1 MNHEY and CDR2 SVGAGI. The CDR3 is 14 amino acids. The V and J ends lost 8 bases and 1 base respectively, with 14 bases between them. In DNA form, the CDR3 reads TGTGCCAGCCGTTCGGGGCACCAGAACACTGAAGCTTTCTTT. Translation gives CASRSGHQNTEAFF.

This chain connects TRBV3-1 to TRBJ2-3, with 7 bases lining up with TRBD2. Germline values: CDR1 LGHDT, CDR2 YNNKEL (reference sequence). CDR3 length: 17 residues. J gave up 5 bases and V 4 bases, and 15 bases lay outside the gene matches. CDR3 loop: CASSPPLGRGTRDTQYF. CDR3 bases: TGTGCCAGCAGCCCACCATTGGGGCGGGGGACCCGAGATACGCAGTATTTT.

This clonotype was found many times. The V call is TRBV28, the J call TRBJ1-5, with D hard to call. Germline assignment: CDR1 MDHEN and CDR2 SYDVKM. Between the trimmed V and J ends, which lost 7 bases and 0 bases, there was a span of 1 base. CDR3 size: 11 residues. The CDR3 is CASTSNQPQHF. CDR3 DNA: TGTGCCAGCACTAGCAATCAGCCCCAGCATTTT.

Ten or more counts support this clonotype. The chain joins TRBV3-1 to TRBJ1-1; no clear D. Trimming removed 0 bases at V and 2 bases at J, with 7 bases between. The germline gives CDR1 LGHDT, CDR2 YNNKEL (reference sequence). The CDR3 consists of 14 residues. The CDR3 is CASSQDQVNTEAFF. CDR3 in DNA: TGTGCCAGCAGCCAAGATCAGGTTAACACTGAAGCTTTCTTT.

This clonotype was counted many times. The chain joins TRBV7-6 to TRBJ2-3; 8 bases map to TRBD2. J lost 4 bases, V lost 5 bases, and 14 bases had no gene match. This CDR3 has 17 amino acids. CDR1 and CDR2 from the germline V gene are SGHVS and FNYEAQ. The CDR3 reads CASSKPPGGGKADTQYF. DNA of the CDR3: TGTGCCAGCAGCAAGCCCCCCGGGGGGGGGAAAGCAGATACGCAGTATTTT.

The sample holds many counts of this clonotype. The rearrangement joins TRBV28 to TRBJ1-5, with 8 bases aligning to TRBD1. CDR3 length: 14 residues. Germline V gene data show CDR1 as MDHEN and CDR2 as SYDVKM. With 6 bases clipped from V and 4 bases from J, the junction kept 5 bases outside the gene matches. CDR3 nucleotides: TGTGCCAGCAGGGGGGACAGGCCAAATCAGCCCCAGCATTTT. Translation gives CASRGDRPNQPQHF.

This clonotype was recorded at least ten times. This sequence joins TRBV3-1 and TRBJ2-1; D is ambiguous. The germline V gene encodes CDR1 LGHDT and CDR2 YNNKEL (reference sequence). The CDR3 has 12 amino acids. The germline V and J ends were trimmed by 4 bases and 4 bases, with 5 bases remaining between them. The DNA of the CDR3 is TGTGCCAGCAGCCGGCTGTACAATGAGCAGTTCTTC. It translates to CASSRLYNEQFF.

This clonotype has ten or more counts. The genes are TRBV7-9 and TRBJ2-7; D is perhaps TRBD2 (5 bases). Germline V gene sequence: CDR1 SEHNR, CDR2 FQNEAQ (reference sequence). This CDR3 has 14 residues. The V end lost 5 bases, the J end lost 7 bases, and 18 bases lay between the germline ends. The CDR3 here is CASSTRDSSWEQYF. The CDR3 region has the DNA TGTGCCAGCAGCACCCGGGATTCCTCGTGGGAGCAGTACTTC.